These 22 T cell receptor beta chains were all obtained from the same sample, sequenced in a study of CD8 T cells in Susac syndrome (dated by TCRdb to about 2019). Library method: the immunoSEQ multiplex PCR assay. RNA was extracted using the RNeasy kit, and 0.5 to 1 microgram was reverse transcribed with random hexamers. TCRdb trimmed the raw reads at Q25, called clones with MiXCR and kept productive beta chains. Entries that share a CDR3 protein sequence are merged under the most common genes and DNA. The sample includes about 250,000 distinct CDR3 sequences, with around 95% observed a single time. The top ten clones comprise 0.065% to 0.08% of the sample. Specimen: CD4+ T cells from PBMCs. These receptors were obtained from a human donor with multiple sclerosis.

V and J are TRBV29-1 and TRBJ1-1; D is ambiguous. Germline CDR1 and CDR2: SQVTM and ANQGSEA. The V end lost 3 bases, the J end lost 4 bases, and 9 bases lay between the germline ends. This CDR3 is built from 12 residues. The CDR3 coding sequence is TGCAGCGTTGACGCGTTTATCACTGAAGCTTTCTTT. It yields the protein CSVDAFITEAFF.

The gene calls are TRBV4-2 and TRBJ1-2; D not resolved. Per the germline V gene, CDR1 is LGHNA and CDR2 is YNFKEQ. The CDR3 length is 16 residues. V was cut by 0 bases and J by 5 bases, with 16 bases left in between. The CDR3 DNA reads as TGTGCCAGCAGCCAAGATCTGAGCCGCGGGGATTATGGCTACACCTTC. Encoded protein: CASSQDLSRGDYGYTF.

The rearrangement links TRBV5-8 to TRBJ2-5; D is uncertain. Germline CDR1 is SGHTS and CDR2 is YDEGEE. With 4 bases removed from V and 5 bases from J, the gap between germline ends came to 15 bases. The CDR3 runs 14 residues. CDR3 amino acids: CASSAGSGRETQYF. CDR3 in DNA: TGTGCCAGCAGCGCCGGATCCGGAAGGGAGACCCAGTACTTC.

This sequence joins TRBV7-2 and TRBJ1-1; no reliable D call. CDR3 size: 16 residues. Per germline, CDR1 SGHTA and CDR2 FQGNSA. V lost 1 base, J lost 7 bases, and 19 bases lay in between. The CDR3 sequence is CASSLGGSGSGVEAFF. The CDR3 nucleotides read TGTGCCAGCAGCTTAGGGGGTTCGGGGAGCGGCGTTGAAGCTTTCTTT.

The V call is TRBV3-1, the J call TRBJ1-4; D is unresolved. The CDR3 loop spans 11 amino acids. V was trimmed by 2 bases and J by 8 bases, leaving 3 bases between them. The V gene's germline CDR1 is LGHDT and CDR2 YNNKEL (reference sequence). The CDR3 region has the DNA TGTGCCAGCAGCCAATTAGAAAAACTGTTTTTT. Translated: CASSQLEKLFF.

This sequence joins TRBV3-1 and TRBJ2-1; D uncertain. This CDR3 comprises 15 residues. Germline CDR1 is LGHDT and CDR2 is YNNKEL (reference sequence). V lost 0 bases, J lost 1 base, and 7 bases lay in between. This CDR3 is CASSQEMFSYNEQFF. For the CDR3, the DNA is TGTGCCAGCAGCCAAGAGATGTTTTCCTACAATGAGCAGTTCTTC.

The chain recombines TRBV19 with TRBJ2-1; 12 nucleotides line up with TRBD2. V shed 9 bases and J 0 bases; nucleotides not matched to a gene: 9. The CDR3 length is 17 residues. Germline V lookup: CDR1 LNHDA, CDR2 SQIVND (reference sequence). CDR3 loop: CASRLAGDPSSYNEQFF. The DNA for the CDR3 is TGTGCCAGCAGACTAGCGGGAGACCCAAGCTCCTACAATGAGCAGTTCTTC. Full variable domain (missing parts from reference TRBV19 and TRBJ2-1): DGGITQSPKYLFRKEGQNVTLSCEQNLNHDAMYWYRQDPGQGLRLIYYSQIVNDFQKGDIAEGYSVSREKKESFPLTVTSAQKNPTAFYLCASRLAGDPSSYNEQFFGPGTRLTVL.

This clonotype was counted between two and nine times. This chain connects TRBV4-1 to TRBJ1-5; tentatively, D is TRBD1 (6 bases). This CDR3 spans 13 amino acids. Deletions cut 3 bases from V and 8 bases from J, with 11 bases between. CDR1 and CDR2 from the germline V gene are MGHRA and YSYEKL. CDR3 region: CASSQFRGEPQHF. The CDR3, as DNA: TGCGCCAGCAGCCAGTTTAGGGGGGAGCCCCAGCATTTT.

The gene calls are TRBV7-8 and TRBJ2-1; weak D call: TRBD1 (6 bases). Between the trimmed V and J ends, which lost 8 bases and 1 base, there was a span of 18 bases. CDR3 size: 16 residues. The germline gives CDR1 SGHVS, CDR2 FQNEAQ. CDR3: CASFPARQASYNEQFF. The CDR3 bases are TGTGCCAGCTTCCCAGCCAGACAGGCTTCCTACAATGAGCAGTTCTTC.

This chain joins TRBV7-9 and TRBJ2-1, with 11 positions matching TRBD1. Trimming cost V 3 bases and J 7 bases; bases outside gene matches: 11. CDR3 length equals 17 residues. Looked up from germline, CDR1 is SEHNR and CDR2 is FQNEAQ (reference sequence). The CDR3, as DNA: TGTGCCAGCAGCTTGAACTTTGGGACAGGGGGTAGGAATGAGCAGTTCTTC. Encoded protein: CASSLNFGTGGRNEQFF.

The rearrangement links TRBV5-1 to TRBJ1-2; 7 bases line up with TRBD1. Unmatched junction bases numbered 6, after V lost 0 bases and J lost 4 bases. From germline, CDR1 is SGHRS and CDR2 YFSETQ. The CDR3 loop spans 15 amino acids. The CDR3 is CASSLGGQNTYGYTF. The CDR3 DNA reads as TGCGCCAGCAGCTTGGGGGGACAGAACACCTATGGCTACACCTTC.

The CDR3 region has the DNA TGTGCCAGCAGTTTGACAGGGTTTCGTGAAAAACTGTTTTTT. It is translated as CASSLTGFREKLFF. J is TRBJ1-4 and V is TRBV12-3 or TRBV12-4; 7 bases are a match to TRBD1. The CDR3 has 14 residues. Germline trimming cut 3 bases from V and 7 bases from J; bases unmatched to any gene: 5.

V is TRBV12-3 or TRBV12-4 and J is TRBJ2-2, with a possible D match to TRBD2 (5 bases). The CDR3 extends over 14 amino acids. V dropped 4 bases and J dropped 4 bases, with 10 bases sitting between them. Written as DNA, the CDR3 is TGTGCCAGCAGTTCCGGGATCGTCACCGGGGAGCTGTTTTTT. Translated, it gives CASSSGIVTGELFF.

The rearrangement links TRBV27 to TRBJ1-1, with 8 positions matching TRBD1. V was pared by 6 bases and J by 6 bases, with 12 bases of the junction left unmatched. Germline assignment: CDR1 MNHEY and CDR2 SMNVEV (reference sequence). There are 15 residues in the CDR3. The CDR3 region is CASRQGDLGDAEAFF. CDR3 DNA sequence: TGTGCCAGCAGACAGGGGGACCTGGGTGACGCTGAAGCTTTCTTT.

V usage is TRBV7-2 and J usage is TRBJ2-5; the D is unclear. CDR1 and CDR2 (germline): SGHTA, FQGNSA. This CDR3 has 13 amino acids. V lost 2 bases and J 5 bases, leaving 9 bases between the germline ends. CDR3 region: CASSLLYTETQYF. For the CDR3, the DNA is TGTGCCAGCAGCTTATTATATACGGAGACCCAGTACTTC.

This clonotype was observed a single time. V and J are TRBV9 and TRBJ2-3, with unresolved D. V was clipped by 3 bases and J by 7 bases, with 9 bases between them. Germline V gene data show CDR1 as SGDLS and CDR2 as YYNGEE. The length of the CDR3 is 12 residues. The CDR3 DNA is TGTGCCAGCAGCGAAATAGGGAATACGCAGTATTTT. This gives the protein CASSEIGNTQYF.

The chain has TRBV7-9 and TRBJ2-2; a possible D gene is TRBD2 (6 bases). The CDR3 has 14 residues. Germline lookup yields CDR1 SEHNR and CDR2 FQNEAQ (reference sequence). CDR3 residues: CVTHRDSGIGELFF. CDR3 DNA sequence: TGTGTGACGCACCGGGACTCCGGTATCGGGGAGCTGTTTTTT.

J is TRBJ2-5 and V is TRBV3-1; no firm D call. The CDR3 runs 12 residues. V lost 4 bases and J lost 5, with 8 bases in between. Germline V CDR1 and CDR2: LGHDT, YNNKEL (reference sequence). This CDR3 is CASSLIEETQYF. Written as DNA, the CDR3 is TGTGCCAGCAGCCTCATTGAGGAGACCCAGTACTTC.

CDR3 DNA: TGTGCCAGCAGCTATAGGACTAGCGGGATATTTAACTCCTACAATGAGCAGTTCTTC. Protein product: CASSYRTSGIFNSYNEQFF. J is TRBJ2-1 and V is TRBV11-2, with 12 nucleotides matching TRBD2. V gave up 4 bases and J gave up 0 bases; unmatched junction bases: 10. Germline lookup yields CDR1 SGHAT and CDR2 FQNNGV. The CDR3 covers 19 residues.

This chain uses TRBV29-1 with TRBJ1-2; 7 bases are shared with TRBD1. The CDR3 has 12 amino acids. The junction had 8 bases not matched to a gene; V was cut back by 5 bases and J by 8 bases. CDR1 and CDR2 (germline): SQVTM, ANQGSEA. CDR3 loop: CSVTDRAEGYTF. In nucleotides, the CDR3 is TGCAGCGTTACCGACAGGGCGGAGGGCTACACCTTC.

The chain links TRBV10-3 to TRBJ1-3, with a tentative D call TRBD1 (6 bases). Germline-derived CDR1 and CDR2 are ENHRY and SYGVKD. This CDR3 contains 15 residues. With 4 bases removed from V and 0 bases from J, the gap between germline ends came to 10 bases. The CDR3 protein is CAISVTGSSGNTIYF. CDR3 DNA sequence: TGTGCCATCAGTGTAACAGGGAGCTCTGGAAACACCATATATTTT.

The chain joins TRBV2 to TRBJ1-2; 9 nucleotides agree with TRBD1. V was clipped by 6 bases and J by 6 bases; unmatched bases: 5. Germline V CDR1 and CDR2: SNHLY, FYNNEI. The CDR3 loop spans 13 amino acids. As DNA, the CDR3 is TGTGCCAGCAGCGGGACAGGGACCCATGGCTACACCTTC. Translated: CASSGTGTHGYTF.